One and the same sample provided the 16 T cell receptor beta chains below, sequenced in a study of identical twins. TCRdb re-derived calls from the 5' RACE reads in MiXCR, one entry per CDR3 protein. Seen here are roughly 1,500,000 distinct CDR3 sequences, roughly a third observed once, and the top ten hold about 0.27%. The source material was cord blood. The receptor source for this set is a newborn girl in good health.

This clonotype was counted only a few times. V and J are TRBV12-3 or TRBV12-4 and TRBJ2-7; 7 positions match TRBD1. The CDR3 consists of 14 residues. J lost 1 base, V lost 5 bases, and 5 bases had no gene match. CDR3 bases: TGTGCCAGCAGTCCGGAACAGGGGTCCTACGAGCAGTACTTC. It is translated as CASSPEQGSYEQYF.

The sample holds one count of this clonotype. Compared with germline, one end of the junction differs, possibly owing to a read error. The chain is built from TRBV28 and TRBJ2-1; 7 nucleotides match TRBD2. CDR3 size: 14 residues. The germline gives CDR1 MDHEN, CDR2 SYDVKM. The DNA of the CDR3 is TGTGCCAGCAGTCCTAGCGGAGGGGAAAATGAGCGGTTCTTC. This translates into CASSPSGGENERFF. Using reference TRBV28 and TRBJ2-1 for the parts outside the CDR3, the full variable domain is DVKVTQSSRYLVKRTGEKVFLECVQDMDHENMFWYRQDPGLGLRLIYFSYDVKMKEKGDIPEGYSVSREKKERFSLILESASTNQTSMYLCASSPSGGENERFFGPGTRLTVL.

The CDR3 coding sequence is TGTGCCAGCAGTTTACCCGACAGGGGAGTCACCGGGGAGCTGTTTTTT. Translating it yields CASSLPDRGVTGELFF. The rearrangement uses TRBV12-3 or TRBV12-4 and TRBJ2-2, with 8 positions matching TRBD1. There are 16 residues in the CDR3. V was pared by 2 bases and J by 4 bases, with 6 bases of the junction left unmatched.

A single count supports this clonotype. The J gene is TRBJ2-7, the V gene TRBV2; maybe TRBD2 (6 bases). With 6 bases removed from V and 3 bases from J, the gap between germline ends came to 15 bases. This CDR3 is built from 14 residues. CDR1 SNHLY and CDR2 FYNNEI come from the germline V gene. In DNA form, the CDR3 reads TGTGCCAGCAGGACTAGATGGCGGAGCTACGAGCAGTACTTC. It translates to CASRTRWRSYEQYF.

The chain employs TRBV5-1 and TRBJ2-1, with 8 bases matching TRBD2. There are 17 residues in the CDR3. V was pared by 3 bases and J by 2 bases, with 10 bases of the junction left unmatched. The germline CDR1 and CDR2 sequences are SGHRS and YFSETQ. CDR3: CASSSALAGLTYNEQFF. The CDR3 region has the DNA TGCGCCAGCAGCTCAGCCCTAGCGGGTCTCACCTACAATGAGCAGTTCTTC.

V usage is TRBV6-6 and J usage is TRBJ2-1, with D perhaps matching TRBD2 (5 bases). The CDR3 spans 14 residues. CDR1 is MNHNY and CDR2 is SVGAGI in the germline V gene (reference sequence). Trimming pared 2 bases from V and 5 bases from J, leaving 10 bases between. DNA for the CDR3: TGTGCCAGCAGTTACAGGGCGCGGGACAATGAGCAGTTCTTC. This codes for CASSYRARDNEQFF.

The rearrangement uses TRBV7-2 and TRBJ2-7, with D possibly TRBD1 on 6 matching bases. This CDR3 has 14 amino acids. Germline V gene lookup returns CDR1 SGHTA and CDR2 FQGNSA. Trimming left V 5 bases short and J 4 bases short, with 15 bases between. The DNA for the CDR3 is TGTGCCAGCAGCACAACAGGGTTGTGGTACGAGCAGTACTTC. Its protein product is CASSTTGLWYEQYF.

This clonotype was detected a few times. V usage is TRBV27 and J usage is TRBJ1-6, with no clear D. The CDR3 is 15 residues long. From germline, CDR1 is MNHEY and CDR2 SMNVEV (reference sequence). The ends were cut back, 6 bases at V and 6 bases at J, with 15 bases in the middle. Written as DNA, the CDR3 is TGTGCCAGCAGACCCGAACCCTCCCCTAATTCACCCCTCCACTTT. This sequence encodes CASRPEPSPNSPLHF.

This clonotype has only a few counts. The chain is built from TRBV20-1 and TRBJ1-5; no clear D gene. V was cut by 5 bases and J by 3 bases, with 8 bases left in between. This CDR3 is built from 12 residues. In germline, CDR1 is DFQATT, CDR2 SNEGSKA (reference sequence). This CDR3 is CSADPFNQPQHF. CDR3 DNA: TGCAGTGCTGACCCCTTCAATCAGCCCCAGCATTTT.

This clonotype was picked up a small number of times. The chain links TRBV27 to TRBJ2-5, with TRBD2 matching 12 bases. The end of the DNA fits TRBJ2-7 better, so the J call may be wrong. Germline V gene data show CDR1 as MNHEY and CDR2 as SMNVEV (reference sequence). The CDR3 consists of 14 residues. The CDR3 spells CASSLSGLAGEQYF. The CDR3, as DNA: TGTGCCAGCAGTTTATCGGGACTAGCGGGCGAGCAGTACTTC.

The V and J genes are TRBV21-1 and TRBJ1-1; TRBD1 is taken as the D call from the table, unchecked against the DNA. TRBV21-1 is termed a pseudogene. This CDR3 is 12 amino acids long. CDR3: CASSKGGQGAFF. In DNA, the CDR3 is TGTGCCAGCAGCAAAGGTGGACAGGGAGCTTTCTTT.

The gene calls are TRBV9 and TRBJ2-1; no reliable D call. Germline loops: CDR1 SGDLS, CDR2 YYNGEE. Trimming cost V 0 bases and J 2 bases, with 9 bases left between them. CDR3 length equals 15 residues. For the CDR3, the DNA is TGTGCCAGCAGCGTAGAGGGTCAGACCTACAATGAGCAGTTCTTC. This sequence encodes CASSVEGQTYNEQFF. Supplemented by reference TRBV9 and TRBJ2-1, the full variable domain reads DSGVTQTPKHLITATGQRVTLRCSPRSGDLSVYWYQQSLDQGLQFLIQYYNGEERAKGNILERFSAQQFPDLHSELNLSSLELGDSALYFCASSVEGQTYNEQFFGPGTRLTVL.

The chain couples TRBV5-6 to TRBJ1-4, with D perhaps matching TRBD1 (6 bases). Per the germline V gene, CDR1 is SGHDT and CDR2 is YYEEEE. Trimming pared 0 bases from V and 7 bases from J, leaving 10 bases between. The CDR3 extends over 14 amino acids. CDR3 sequence: CASSLGGAREKLFF. CDR3 coding DNA: TGTGCCAGCAGCTTGGGGGGGGCGCGTGAAAAACTGTTTTTT. Full variable domain (missing parts from reference TRBV5-6 and TRBJ1-4): DAGVTQSPTHLIKTRGQQVTLRCSPKSGHDTVSWYQQALGQGPQFIFQYYEEEERQRGNFPDRFSGHQFPNYSSELNVNALLLGDSALYLCASSLGGAREKLFFGSGTQLSVL.

This clonotype has a count of ten or more. The chain couples TRBV13 to TRBJ2-3; TRBD2 might be the D (5 bases). The germline CDR1 and CDR2 sequences are PRHDT and FYEKMQ (reference sequence). CDR3 length: 12 residues. The V end lost 5 bases, the J end lost 6 bases, and 9 bases lay between the germline ends. CDR3 sequence reads: CASSILGDTQYF. CDR3 DNA: TGTGCCAGCAGCATACTAGGCGATACGCAGTATTTT.

This clonotype has at least ten counts. Germline and junction disagree at one end, which may indicate a read error. The chain carries TRBV7-2 and TRBJ2-3; D uncertain. Germline CDR1 reads SGHTA; CDR2 reads FQGNSA. This CDR3 is 13 amino acids long. CDR3 DNA: TGCGCCAGCAGCTTGGCTAGGGCAGATACGCAGTATTTT. Translation: CASSLARADTQYF.

This chain joins TRBV27 and TRBJ1-1, with a tentative D call TRBD1 (5 bases). The V end lost 6 bases, the J end lost 5 bases, and 16 bases lay between the germline ends. Germline V lookup: CDR1 MNHEY, CDR2 SMNVEV (reference sequence). This CDR3 is built from 14 residues. The CDR3: CASSVRASGTEAFF. The CDR3 DNA follows: TGTGCCAGCAGCGTCAGGGCTTCGGGGACTGAAGCTTTCTTT.